This T cell receptor beta chain was sequenced in a study of cytomegalovirus exposure and HLA in healthy donors. The CDR3 spans 13 residues. Germline CDR1 MNHNS, CDR2 SASEGT. Trimming took 10 bases from V and 3 from J, leaving 15 bases between them. PCR involved 60 Vbeta and 13 Jbeta primers. TCRdb keeps only in-frame clones here, not all; method: immunoSEQ multiplex PCR. The sample carries around 90,000 clones, 62% recorded once. Sequencing was carried out using PBMCs. The rearrangement links TRBV6-1 to TRBJ1-1, with D possibly matching TRBD1 (5 bases). The sequence was collected from a woman aged 30 to 39 in good health and CMV-seropositive. CDR3 residues: CATGGRGDTEAFF. Written as DNA, the CDR3 is TGTGCCACCGGGGGACGGGGGGACACTGAAGCTTTCTTT.